This T cell receptor (beta chain) emerged from a study of T cell responses to AZD1222 COVID-19 vaccine (dated by TCRdb to about 2021). A note on the overall study: AZD1222 recipients given second doses at about 4 weeks or at about 12 weeks were pooled, since spike-specific TCR depth and breadth were not found to differ between the two schedules. A total of more than 230 trial participants underwent TCR sequencing, of whom 200 to 220 had received two doses of AZD1222 and some 25 had received two doses of the MenACWY control vaccine. Trial participants were enrolled by age into 18-55, 56-69 and 70-plus year subgroups, with around 140, 26 and 57 TCR-sequenced participants respectively. Findings and caveats that apply to the study as a whole: Participants were mostly white British, with more females than males. The authors suggested clonal diversity may have been underestimated. No day 14 peak-response samples were available, so repertoires were characterized only after the peak T cell response. The whole spike protein was spanned by vaccine-associated CD4 TCRs, and dominant responses were seen in regions 160-218 and 743-854. After two AZD1222 doses, spike-specific TCR breadth and depth were significantly higher than at day 0 and than in MenACWY recipients. Conclusions about previously exposed vaccinees are limited, since just five to seven AZD1222 recipients were seropositive for SARS-CoV-2 at baseline. Nearly half of unique spike-specific TCRs reportedly recognized epitopes outside regions mutated in the B.1.351 and B.1.1.7 variants. In the small 56-69-year group, the increase in depth fell short of significance, most likely because of low power.

Comment on this clone: Which antigen it targets is not known. Base qualities are not at hand, and no much larger clone is one base apart.

The CDR3 regions of human TCRbeta chains were analyzed by immunosequencing. The original pipeline was this. TCRs in the repertoires were matched against a reference library of SARS-CoV-2-specific TCRs that had been generated with the MIRA antigen-specificity platform. Breadth was defined as the fraction of unique TCRs that were SARS-CoV-2-associated, and depth was defined as the fraction of total T cells that were SARS-CoV-2-associated. Using the MIRA data, every spike-specific TCR was mapped to the spike region that the TCR reacted to and assigned to either a CD4 or a CD8 class. Log10-transformed breadth and depth values were compared by one-way ANOVA with Sidak's multiple comparisons tests. TCRdb retrieved this table from immuneACCESS and kept in-frame rearrangements only. Not all clones are present; in checked studies, unresolved V genes account for under half, and no reason is known for the remainder. From that table come the V and J calls and clone size; the DNA was used to work out D and trimming. The sample table lists 150,000 to 200,000 clones, roughly nine tenths of them with a count of one. The ten largest account for about 3% of the sample.

Between the V and J ends, shortened by 2 bases and 6 bases respectively, the junction contains 17 bases. For CDR1 and CDR2, the germline V gene lists MNHNS and SASEGT. The CDR3 runs 15 amino acids, cysteine and phenylalanine included. The CDR3 DNA has 45 bases and is translated from base 1. The time point label for this specimen denotes: baseline before first vaccination. The vaccinee samples were drawn from two UK trials, COV001 and COV002, one of which was a single-blind randomized controlled phase 2/3 trial testing AZD1222 (ChAdOx1 nCoV-19) in healthy adults. For TCRbeta chain sequencing, PBMC samples from trial participants were taken at day 0 and at day 28 after the second dose.

This sample comprised peripheral blood, obtained on day 0 of AZD1222 vaccination. This sequence originates from an adult in good health. The sequence is built from TRBV6-1 and TRBJ2-7; TRBD2 is perhaps the D gene, given 6 matching bases. The CDR3 loop reads CASSEYLREPTEQYF. The DNA sequence reads TGTGCCAGCAGTGAATACCTACGGGAGCCCACCGAGCAGTACTTC.